The clone carrying this T cell receptor (beta chain) was picked up a small number of times. Its antigen is still unknown. This sample is drawn from a study of spatial heterogeneity in lung cancer. On the study more broadly: Sequence detection consistently recorded a greater number of beta-chain than alpha-chain sequences. Counts of TCR transcripts in tumor regions tracked strongly with a T cell module score that came from matched bulk RNA-seq. Broader study findings: The study found that expanded intratumoral alpha and beta TCR counts tracked tumor mutation counts.

TCR cDNA molecules each had a unique molecular identifier. TCRdb fed the 5' RACE reads into MiXCR, producing one record per CDR3 protein. The sample lists 20,000 to 25,000 distinct CDR3 sequences, approximately 10% occurring once. Time point indicated: sample taken at primary tumor resection. In each case, whole RNA from tumor, nontumor lung or frozen PBMC was sequenced unsorted. J gave up 4 bases and V 2 bases, and 10 bases lay outside the gene matches. CDR3 size: 17 residues. Germline V gives CDR1 MGHRA, CDR2 YSYEKL. This sequence joins TRBV4-1 and TRBJ2-4, with 8 bases matching TRBD1. The sequence was obtained from a male donor with early-stage non-small cell lung cancer. The sequences come from lung tumor tissue, collected at surgery. The CDR3 spells CASSQQTGQGKKNIQYF. The DNA of the CDR3 is TGCGCCAGCAGCCAACAAACAGGACAGGGTAAAAAAAACATTCAGTACTTC.